The 20 T cell receptor beta chains below were found in one sample sequenced in a study of T cells in Graves' hyperthyroidism and ophthalmopathy. Amplification of TCR beta CDR3 regions used RNA as the template. TCR CDR3 underwent first-round RT-PCR with the HTBI primer set. Via MiXCR, TCRdb re-called the multiplex PCR reads, giving one row per CDR3 protein. In the table there are 350,000 or so distinct CDR3 sequences, around 18% of which are singletons. Sequencing used blood. The receptor source for this set is a woman aged 40-49 years with Graves' ophthalmopathy.

Details on this clonotype: The conserved final phenylalanine or tryptophan is absent from the CDR3, which likely points to a read error. V gene TRBV6-2 or TRBV6-3 combines with J gene TRBJ1-1; no firm D call. CDR1 and CDR2 (germline): MNHEY, SVGEGT. This CDR3 is 14 amino acids long. CDR3 nucleotides: TGTTCCAGCAGTTACCCCGCCGGGAGAACTGAAGCTTTCTTG. It translates to CSSSYPAGRTEAFL.

This clonotype was seen repeatedly, ten times or more. This rearrangement joins TRBV4-1 to TRBJ1-3; no definite D call. CDR3 length: 16 residues. V was pared by 1 base and J by 0 bases, with 10 bases between. Germline values: CDR1 MGHRA, CDR2 YSYEKL. Written as DNA, the CDR3 is TGCGCCAGCAGCCAAGTTGGGCCAAACTCTGGAAACACCATATATTTT. Its translation is CASSQVGPNSGNTIYF.

The table lists this clonotype with many counts. The V gene is TRBV28, the J gene TRBJ1-5; the D gene is possibly TRBD1 (6 bases). The CDR3 runs to 16 residues. V lost 3 bases and J 6 bases, leaving 18 bases between the germline ends. Looked up from germline, CDR1 is MDHEN and CDR2 is SYDVKM. The CDR3 protein is CASSFGNRARGQPQHF. The CDR3 nucleotides read TGTGCCAGCAGTTTTGGGAACAGGGCTCGCGGTCAGCCCCAGCATTTT.

This clonotype came up many times. This chain links TRBV10-3 with TRBJ1-1; a weak D match, TRBD1 (5 bases). This CDR3 has 16 residues. CDR1 and CDR2 from the germline V gene are ENHRY and SYGVKD. V was trimmed by 4 bases and J by 3 bases, leaving 18 bases between them. The CDR3 region is CAISGPGGSQDTEAFF. CDR3 DNA sequence: TGTGCCATCAGTGGTCCCGGGGGGAGCCAGGACACTGAAGCTTTCTTT.

In its sample, this clonotype was seen many times. The rearrangement joins TRBV9 to TRBJ2-2; D is unclear. V was pared by 0 bases and J by 6 bases, with 3 bases between. This CDR3 region has 12 residues. The germline V gene encodes CDR1 SGDLS and CDR2 YYNGEE. CDR3 bases: TGTGCCAGCAGCGTAGCTCCCGGGGAGCTGTTTTTT. Protein: CASSVAPGELFF.

This clonotype was observed many times. The genes are TRBV6-2 or TRBV6-3 and TRBJ2-1; 8 nucleotides line up with TRBD2. Germline CDR1 MNHEY, CDR2 SVGEGT. The CDR3 is made up of 16 amino acids. The J segment lost 0 bases and the V segment lost 6 bases, leaving 7 bases of the junction unmatched. CDR3 nucleotides: TGTGCCAGCAGCCCCTCGGGGGGGAGCTCCTACAATGAGCAGTTCTTC. Protein: CASSPSGGSSYNEQFF.

There are many counts of this clonotype. The chain links TRBV2 to TRBJ1-2; 7 bases are a match to TRBD1. The germline CDR1 and CDR2 sequences are SNHLY and FYNNEI. The junction had 7 bases not matched to a gene; V was cut back by 6 bases and J by 3 bases. The CDR3 has 14 residues. CDR3 nucleotides: TGTGCCAGCAGCCTGGGGACAGCCGACTATGGCTACACCTTC. This codes for CASSLGTADYGYTF. The full variable domain, completed using reference TRBV2 and TRBJ1-2, is EPEVTQTPSHQVTQMGQEVILRCVPISNHLYFYWYRQILGQKVEFLVSFYNNEISEKSEIFDDQFSVERPDGSNFTLKIRSTKLEDSAMYFCASSLGTADYGYTFGSGTRLTVV.

This clonotype was seen many times. This chain uses TRBV6-5 with TRBJ2-7, with TRBD1 matching 12 bases. V lost 2 bases, J lost 6 bases, and 5 bases stayed unmatched. The germline gives CDR1 MNHEY, CDR2 SVGAGI. The CDR3 sequence is 15 residues long. The CDR3 spells CASSYIGTGGVEQYF. For the CDR3, the DNA is TGTGCCAGCAGTTACATCGGGACAGGGGGCGTCGAGCAGTACTTC.

This clonotype was counted a few times. The V gene is TRBV3-1, the J gene TRBJ2-7; D is unclear. The CDR3 has 15 residues. V dropped 2 bases and J dropped 3 bases, with 14 bases sitting between them. The germline CDR1 and CDR2 sequences are LGHDT and YNNKEL (reference sequence). The CDR3 sequence is CASSQRAKGSYEQYF. CDR3 DNA: TGTGCCAGCAGCCAAAGGGCTAAGGGAAGCTACGAGCAGTACTTC.

This clonotype was recorded at least ten times. The genes are TRBV5-1 and TRBJ2-5; D ambiguous. CDR3 size: 14 residues. The germline V gene encodes CDR1 SGHRS and CDR2 YFSETQ. The V end lost 6 bases, the J end lost 5 bases, and 17 bases lay between the germline ends. For the CDR3, the DNA is TGCGCCAGCAATAGGAGTCCCGGAGCGGAGACCCAGTACTTC. Translating gives CASNRSPGAETQYF. Drawing the rest from reference TRBV5-1 and TRBJ2-5, the complete variable domain is KAGVTQTPRYLIKTRGQQVTLSCSPISGHRSVSWYQQTPGQGLQFLFEYFSETQRNKGNFPGRFSGRQFSNSRSEMNVSTLELGDSALYLCASNRSPGAETQYFGPGTRLLVL.

This clonotype was recorded many times. The chain has TRBV6-2 or TRBV6-3 and TRBJ2-7, with D tentatively TRBD1 (5 bases). Trimming took 6 bases from V and 0 from J, leaving 15 bases between them. Germline V gives CDR1 MNHEY, CDR2 SVGEGT. CDR3 length: 15 residues. The CDR3 reads CASRQPYQGSYEQYF. Here the CDR3 DNA reads TGTGCCAGCAGGCAGCCCTATCAGGGCTCCTACGAGCAGTACTTC.

This clonotype came up a few times. The CDR3 sequence is CAFLAGDIETQYF. The CDR3 DNA reads as TGTGCCTTTTTAGCGGGAGACATAGAGACCCAGTACTTC. This rearrangement joins TRBV30 to TRBJ2-5; 9 bases line up with TRBD2. The germline CDR1 and CDR2 sequences are GTSNPN and SVGIG (reference sequence). V was clipped by 7 bases and J by 4 bases; unmatched bases: 7. The CDR3 is 13 amino acids.

The rearrangement links TRBV11-2 to TRBJ2-7, with TRBD2 matching 14 bases. Germline V gene data show CDR1 as SGHAT and CDR2 as FQNNGV. V trimming: 5 bases; J trimming: 5 bases; junction bases outside the gene matches: 8. The CDR3 length is 16 residues. The CDR3, as DNA: TGTGCCAGCAGCCTCAGACTAGCGGGAGGGCCCGACGAGCAGTACTTC. Residues: CASSLRLAGGPDEQYF.

The chain combines TRBV6-5 with TRBJ2-5, with D maybe TRBD2 (7 bases). CDR3 length equals 15 residues. V was clipped by 2 bases and J by 4 bases, with 14 bases between them. Germline-derived CDR1 and CDR2 are MNHEY and SVGAGI. The CDR3 protein is CASSYGREGGETQYF. Here the CDR3 DNA reads TGTGCCAGCAGTTACGGGAGGGAGGGGGGAGAGACCCAGTACTTC.

This clonotype was detected many times. In DNA form, the CDR3 reads TGTGCCACCATCTGGGGGGGTAGGCGGTACGAGCAGTACTTC. It is translated as CATIWGGRRYEQYF. The chain uses TRBV28 and TRBJ2-7, with TRBD2 matching 7 bases. The germline V gene has CDR1 MDHEN and CDR2 SYDVKM. This CDR3 region has 14 residues. Trimming cost V 10 bases and J 4 bases; bases outside gene matches: 13.

This clonotype showed up many times. The chain recombines TRBV6-2 or TRBV6-3 with TRBJ1-1; D is uncertain. This CDR3 is 13 amino acids long. Germline CDR1 and CDR2: MNHEY and SVGEGT. The V end was cut by 2 bases, the J end by 1 base, with 5 bases between. The CDR3 DNA reads TGTGCCAGCAGTTACCGCCAGAACACTGAAGCTTTCTTT. As protein: CASSYRQNTEAFF.

The sample holds many counts of this clonotype. A much larger clone sits a single nucleotide away, making a read error possible. CDR3 in amino acids: CSAGLRTGPSYEQYF. CDR3 bases: TGCAGTGCTGGTCTCAGGACAGGGCCCTCCTACGAGCAGTACTTC. The J gene is TRBJ2-7, the V gene TRBV20-1; 8 positions agree with TRBD1. This CDR3 is built from 15 residues. J gave up 0 bases and V 5 bases, and 9 bases lay outside the gene matches. Looked up from germline, CDR1 is DFQATT and CDR2 is SNEGSKA (reference sequence).

Only a few counts were recorded for this clonotype. One end of the junction varies from germline; a read error may be responsible. The J gene is TRBJ1-5, the V gene TRBV28; D gene ambiguous. Germline-derived CDR1 and CDR2 are MDHEN and SYDVKM. This CDR3 has 13 amino acids. The CDR3 sequence: CASSPSRYEPQPF. The CDR3 bases are TGTGCCAGCAGCCCGTCCAGATACGAGCCCCAGCCTTTT. Supplemented by reference TRBV28 and TRBJ1-5, the full variable domain reads DVKVTQSSRYLVKRTGEKVFLECVQDMDHENMFWYRQDPGLGLRLIYFSYDVKMKEKGDIPEGYSVSREKKERFSLILESASTNQTSMYLCASSPSRYEPQPFGDGTRLSIL.

The chain recombines TRBV28 with TRBJ2-5, with 8 positions matching TRBD1. The CDR3 is 14 amino acids. V gave up 5 bases and J gave up 6 bases; unmatched junction bases: 8. Germline CDR1 is MDHEN and CDR2 is SYDVKM. As DNA, the CDR3 is TGTGCCAGCAGTCGCCCAGGACAGGGAAAGACCCAGTACTTC. Encoded protein: CASSRPGQGKTQYF.

The sample holds many counts of this clonotype. V is TRBV7-2 and J is TRBJ2-5, with D possibly being TRBD1 (5 bases). Trimming removed 6 bases at V and 5 bases at J, with 13 bases between. This CDR3 has 13 amino acids. Per the germline V gene, CDR1 is SGHTA and CDR2 is FQGNSA. CDR3 sequence: CASSSNAGETQYF. As DNA, the CDR3 is TGTGCCAGCAGTTCTAACGCAGGGGAGACCCAGTACTTC.